This is a list of T cell receptor beta chains from one sample in a study of vaccination and CD4 T cells after COVID-19. Via MiXCR, TCRdb re-called the PCR reads, giving one row per CDR3 protein. The table has around 26,000 distinct CDR3 sequences, 40% to 45% seen once. The antigens of these receptors remain unknown. Sample: CD4+ T cells from blood, cultured in vitro. The receptors here all came from a human donor who had recovered from COVID-19. CDR3s include the opening cysteine and the closing phenylalanine or tryptophan. Fields, in order: V gene, clone size, CDR3 length, D gene, J gene, CDR3 DNA, CDR3 protein. A D gene is named only where the DNA matches it firmly. Rows give clone size only sometimes, using once, few, many, or a class for an expanded clone.

V gene: TRBV5-6
clone size: .
CDR3 length: 16
D gene: .
J gene: TRBJ2-5
CDR3 DNA: TGTGCCAGCAGCTTCCTATTTACTACCTCTGCATGGACCCAGTACTTC
CDR3 protein: CASSFLFTTSAWTQYF

V gene: TRBV7-8
clone size: .
CDR3 length: 13
D gene: .
J gene: TRBJ2-7
CDR3 DNA: TGTGCCAGCAGCCCCCCCAGTCCCCTCGAGCAGTACTTC
CDR3 protein: CASSPPSPLEQYF

V gene: TRBV6-1
clone size: few
CDR3 length: 12
D gene: .
J gene: TRBJ2-2
CDR3 DNA: TGTGCCGCTGGCGGACACACCGGGGAGCTGTTTTTT
CDR3 protein: CAAGGHTGELFF

V gene: TRBV19
clone size: few
CDR3 length: 13
D gene: .
J gene: TRBJ1-1
CDR3 DNA: TGTGCCAGTAAGAATCAGGTAAACACTGAAGCTTTCTTT
CDR3 protein: CASKNQVNTEAFF

V gene: TRBV19
clone size: .
CDR3 length: 17
D gene: TRBD2
J gene: TRBJ2-3
CDR3 DNA: TGTGCCAGTAGTATCGGGCAATCCAGCGGGGGCACAGATACGCAGTATTTT
CDR3 protein: CASSIGQSSGGTDTQYF

V gene: TRBV6-1
clone size: .
CDR3 length: 16
D gene: TRBD1
J gene: TRBJ2-1
CDR3 DNA: TGTGCCAGCAGTCCGCGACAGGGTACGGGGTGGAATGAGCAGTTCTTC
CDR3 protein: CASSPRQGTGWNEQFF

V gene: TRBV20-1
clone size: .
CDR3 length: 14
D gene: TRBD1
J gene: TRBJ2-1
CDR3 DNA: TGCAGTGCTAGAGTCCGGACAGGCCACAATGAGCAGTTCTTC
CDR3 protein: CSARVRTGHNEQFF

V gene: TRBV7-2
clone size: .
CDR3 length: 14
D gene: .
J gene: TRBJ2-3
CDR3 DNA: TGTGCCAGCAGCTACCTCGGGAGTACAGATACGCAGTATTTT
CDR3 protein: CASSYLGSTDTQYF

V gene: TRBV7-9
clone size: .
CDR3 length: 14
D gene: .
J gene: TRBJ1-4
CDR3 DNA: TGTGCCAGCAGCTCCGCTGCAACTAATGAAAAACTGTTTTTT
CDR3 protein: CASSSAATNEKLFF

V gene: TRBV7-2
clone size: .
CDR3 length: 16
D gene: TRBD2
J gene: TRBJ2-3
CDR3 DNA: TGTGCCAGCAGCTTGAGACTAGCGGGGCTCACAGATACGCAGTATTTT
CDR3 protein: CASSLRLAGLTDTQYF

V gene: TRBV20-1
clone size: .
CDR3 length: 14
D gene: .
J gene: TRBJ2-3
CDR3 DNA: TGCAGTGCCGCGACAGGTATAAGCACAGATACGCAGTATTTT
CDR3 protein: CSAATGISTDTQYF

V gene: TRBV6-1
clone size: .
CDR3 length: 16
D gene: .
J gene: TRBJ2-2
CDR3 DNA: TGTGCCAGCAGATCCCCGGGGGGCCCTAACACCGGGGAGCTGTTTTTT
CDR3 protein: CASRSPGGPNTGELFF

V gene: TRBV20-1
clone size: .
CDR3 length: 17
D gene: .
J gene: TRBJ2-1
CDR3 DNA: TGCAGTGCTAGAGGTCTACCGATACAGGGTACGGGGAATGAGCAGTTCTTC
CDR3 protein: CSARGLPIQGTGNEQFF

V gene: TRBV27
clone size: .
CDR3 length: 14
D gene: .
J gene: TRBJ1-6
CDR3 DNA: TGTGCCAGCAGTTACAGGGAGGGAAATTCACCCCTCCACTTT
CDR3 protein: CASSYREGNSPLHF

V gene: TRBV24-1
clone size: .
CDR3 length: 16
D gene: .
J gene: TRBJ2-1
CDR3 DNA: TGTGCCACCAGTGATTCTAGAATAGCGGAGGGGTATGAGCAGTTCTTC
CDR3 protein: CATSDSRIAEGYEQFF

V gene: TRBV2
clone size: .
CDR3 length: 19
D gene: TRBD1
J gene: TRBJ1-6
CDR3 DNA: TGTGCCAGCAATTCACCGTCGGGACAGGGTAACGTCTATAATTCACCCCTCCACTTT
CDR3 protein: CASNSPSGQGNVYNSPLHF

V gene: TRBV11-3
clone size: few
CDR3 length: 15
D gene: TRBD1
J gene: TRBJ1-6
CDR3 DNA: TGTGCCAGCAGCCCCCGGACAGGGAATAATTCACCCCTCCACTTT
CDR3 protein: CASSPRTGNNSPLHF